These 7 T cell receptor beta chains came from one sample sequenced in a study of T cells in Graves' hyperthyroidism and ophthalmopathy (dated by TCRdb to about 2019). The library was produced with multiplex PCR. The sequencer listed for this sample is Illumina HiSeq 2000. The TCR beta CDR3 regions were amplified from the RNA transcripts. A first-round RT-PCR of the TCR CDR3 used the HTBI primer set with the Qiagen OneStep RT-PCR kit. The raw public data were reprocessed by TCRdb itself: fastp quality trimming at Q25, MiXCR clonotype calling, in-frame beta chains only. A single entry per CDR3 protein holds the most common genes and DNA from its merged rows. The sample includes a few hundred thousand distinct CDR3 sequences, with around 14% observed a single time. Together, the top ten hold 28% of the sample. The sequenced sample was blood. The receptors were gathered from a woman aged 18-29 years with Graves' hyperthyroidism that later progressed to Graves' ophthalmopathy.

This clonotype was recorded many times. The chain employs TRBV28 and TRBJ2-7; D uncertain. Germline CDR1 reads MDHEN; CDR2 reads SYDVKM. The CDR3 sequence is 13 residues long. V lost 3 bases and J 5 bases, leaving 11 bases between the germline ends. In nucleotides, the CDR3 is TGTGCCAGCAGTTTTACCCCCGTCAACGAGCAGTACTTC. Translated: CASSFTPVNEQYF.

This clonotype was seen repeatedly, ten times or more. The CDR3 DNA reads as TGTGCCTGCCCTAGCGGGAAATACCCCTACAATGAGCAGTTCTTC. It is translated as CACPSGKYPYNEQFF. The chain carries TRBV30 and TRBJ2-1, with 9 bases that match TRBD2. Per the germline V gene, CDR1 is GTSNPN and CDR2 is SVGIG (reference sequence). V was clipped by 6 bases and J by 2 bases; unmatched bases: 8. The CDR3 contains 15 residues.

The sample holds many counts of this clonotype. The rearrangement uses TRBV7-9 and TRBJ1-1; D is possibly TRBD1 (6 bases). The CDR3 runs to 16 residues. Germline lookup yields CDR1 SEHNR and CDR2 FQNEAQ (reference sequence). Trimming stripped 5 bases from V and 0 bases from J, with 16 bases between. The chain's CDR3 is CASSPVTGYMNTEAFF. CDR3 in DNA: TGTGCCAGCAGCCCGGTGACAGGCTATATGAACACTGAAGCTTTCTTT.

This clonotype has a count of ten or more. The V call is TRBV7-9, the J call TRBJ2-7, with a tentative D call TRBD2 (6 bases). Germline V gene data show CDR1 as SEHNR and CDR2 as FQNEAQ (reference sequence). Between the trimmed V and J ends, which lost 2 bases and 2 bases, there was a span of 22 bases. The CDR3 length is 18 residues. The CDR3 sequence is CASSLPPGLNITTYEQYF. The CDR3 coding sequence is TGTGCCAGCAGCTTACCTCCGGGACTCAACATCACTACCTACGAGCAGTACTTC.

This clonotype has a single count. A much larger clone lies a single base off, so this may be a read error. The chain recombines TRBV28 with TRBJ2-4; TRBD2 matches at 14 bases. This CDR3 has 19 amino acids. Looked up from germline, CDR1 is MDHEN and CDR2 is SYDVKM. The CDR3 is CPSSGGLAGDPTTKNIQYF. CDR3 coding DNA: TGTCCCAGCAGCGGGGGACTAGCGGGAGATCCTACAACCAAAAACATTCAGTACTTC. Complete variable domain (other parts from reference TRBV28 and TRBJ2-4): DVKVTQSSRYLVKRTGEKVFLECVQDMDHENMFWYRQDPGLGLRLIYFSYDVKMKEKGDIPEGYSVSREKKERFSLILESASTNQTSMYLCPSSGGLAGDPTTKNIQYFGAGTRLSVL.

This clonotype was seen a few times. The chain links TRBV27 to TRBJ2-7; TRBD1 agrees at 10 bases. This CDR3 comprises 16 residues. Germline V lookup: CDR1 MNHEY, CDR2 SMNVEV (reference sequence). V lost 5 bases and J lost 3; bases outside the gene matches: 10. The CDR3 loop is CASSTFGTGENYEQYF. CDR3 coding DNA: TGTGCCAGCAGTACTTTCGGGACAGGGGAAAACTACGAGCAGTACTTC.

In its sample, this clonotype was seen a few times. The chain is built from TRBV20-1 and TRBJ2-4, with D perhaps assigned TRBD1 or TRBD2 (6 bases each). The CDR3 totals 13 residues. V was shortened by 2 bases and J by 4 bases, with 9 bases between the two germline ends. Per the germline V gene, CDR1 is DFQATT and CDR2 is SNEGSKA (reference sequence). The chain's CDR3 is CSARRGPKNIQYF. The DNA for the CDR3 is TGCAGTGCTAGACGGGGGCCTAAAAACATTCAGTACTTC.